This T cell receptor beta chain was found in a study of T cell responses to AZD1222 COVID-19 vaccine (TCRdb year 2021). With respect to the entire study: Because spike-specific TCR depth and breadth did not differ between the two schedules, AZD1222 recipients who got a second dose at roughly 4 weeks were pooled with those who got a second dose at roughly 12 weeks. TCR sequencing was performed for 233 trial participants, of whom around 200 were given two doses of AZD1222 and around 25 were given two doses of MenACWY control vaccine. Enrollment into the trials was organized by age into subgroups of 18-55, 56-69 and 70-plus years, and those subgroups contained roughly 150, 30 and 60 TCR-sequenced participants, respectively.

The CDR3 regions of human TCRbeta chains were analyzed by immunosequencing. The paper's data handling went like this. Repertoire TCRs were matched against a reference library of SARS-CoV-2-specific TCRs generated with the MIRA antigen-specificity platform. Breadth was defined as the fraction of unique TCRs that were SARS-CoV-2-associated, and depth was defined as the fraction of total T cells that were SARS-CoV-2-associated. Using the MIRA data, each spike-specific TCR was mapped to the spike region that the TCR reacts to and placed in a CD4 or CD8 class. Log10-transformed breadth and depth values were compared by one-way ANOVA with Sidak's multiple comparisons tests. What TCRdb holds here is the immuneACCESS table cut down to in-frame rearrangements. Part of the clones is not present; checked against another copy, under half of the missing clones reflect an unresolved V gene, and the others are unexplained. The DNA gave D and trimming, while V, J and clone size come from that table. The sample contains about 140,000 clones, about 87% of them found a single time. The ten largest clones add up to about 5.9% of the sample.

Note on this clone: The antigen it binds to is not known. No per-base quality is available; no much larger clone lies one base away.

Measured from the cysteine to the phenylalanine, the CDR3 is 15 residues long. Solely the CDR3 DNA is kept, with 45 bases framed from the first base. The meaning of the sample's time point label: baseline before first vaccination. The vaccinee samples were drawn from two UK trials, COV001 and COV002, one of which was a single-blind randomized controlled phase 2/3 trial testing AZD1222 (ChAdOx1 nCoV-19) in healthy adults. For TCRbeta chain sequencing, PBMC samples were collected from trial participants at day 0 and at day 28 after the second dose. On the study overall, not on this receptor specifically: Vaccine-associated CD4 TCRs spanned the whole spike protein, with dominant responses in regions 160-218 and 743-854. Participants were mostly white British and included more females than males, and it was suggested by the authors that clonal diversity may have been underestimated. Spike-specific TCR breadth and depth rose significantly after two AZD1222 doses compared with day 0 and with MenACWY recipients. In the small 56-69-year group, the increase in depth fell short of significance, most likely because of low power. Because no day 14 peak-response samples were available, the repertoires could be characterized only after the peak T cell response. Epitopes outside the regions mutated in the B.1.351 and B.1.1.7 variants were reportedly recognized by nearly half of the unique spike-specific TCRs. Conclusions about previously exposed vaccinees are limited, since just 5 or 6 AZD1222 recipients were seropositive for SARS-CoV-2 at baseline.

This material consisted of peripheral blood, taken on day 0 of AZD1222 vaccination. The chain is made from TRBV21-1 and TRBJ2-1. TRBV21-1 is a listed pseudogene. This TCR was sampled from an adult in good health. CDR3 protein: CASRPGPVYRNEQFF. The nucleotide sequence reads TGTGCCAGCAGGCCGGGACCCGTGTATAGAAATGAGCAGTTCTTC.